The 15 T cell receptor beta chains below all came from one sample that was sequenced in a study of Graves' ophthalmopathy and Graves' hyperthyroidism. Researchers took RNA transcripts and amplified TCR beta CDR3 regions from them. RT-PCR in the first round used HTBI primers; a second-round multiplex PCR followed. Using its own MiXCR run on the multiplex PCR reads, TCRdb lists one record per CDR3 protein. The table records about 550,000 distinct CDR3 sequences, just under 40% of them present only once. Sequencing input: peripheral blood or thyroid tissue (not recorded which). The receptors were gathered from an adult man with Graves' hyperthyroidism.

This clonotype has a handful of counts. The chain has TRBV9 and TRBJ1-2; TRBD1 aligns across 8 bases. The CDR3 runs to 15 residues. The germline V gene encodes CDR1 SGDLS and CDR2 YYNGEE. V was pared by 0 bases and J by 7 bases, with 8 bases of the junction left unmatched. CDR3 sequence reads: CASSVVAGGVGGYTF. For the CDR3, the DNA is TGTGCCAGCAGCGTAGTGGCAGGGGGCGTGGGTGGCTACACCTTC. Combining the CDR3 with reference TRBV9 and TRBJ1-2 gives the whole variable domain DSGVTQTPKHLITATGQRVTLRCSPRSGDLSVYWYQQSLDQGLQFLIQYYNGEERAKGNILERFSAQQFPDLHSELNLSSLELGDSALYFCASSVVAGGVGGYTFGSGTRLTVV.

On this clonotype itself: A much larger clone differs from this one at a single base, so this may be a read error. V and J are TRBV4-2 and TRBJ2-5; 8 positions agree with TRBD1. The germline V gene encodes CDR1 LGHNA and CDR2 YNFKEQ. The CDR3 covers 14 residues. Trimming cost V 6 bases and J 7 bases; bases outside gene matches: 10. Written as DNA, the CDR3 is TGTGCCAGCAGATCCGACAGGGGAAGGGGGACCCAGTACTTC. The encoded protein is CASRSDRGRGTQYF.

To note about this clonotype: A read error may be the cause here, since a much bigger clone is one base away. This chain joins TRBV19 and TRBJ1-5, with 9 bases fitting TRBD1. CDR1 is LNHDA, CDR2 SQIVND, per germline (reference sequence). This CDR3 is built from 15 residues. The CDR3 nucleotides are TGTGCCAGTACGGGACAGGGAAAAATCAATCAGCCCCGGCATTTT. The encoded protein is CASTGQGKINQPRHF.

This clonotype was found a few times. V usage is TRBV7-9 and J usage is TRBJ2-1, with a weak D call TRBD1 (6 bases). Germline loops: CDR1 SEHNR, CDR2 FQNEAQ (reference sequence). The CDR3 sequence is 16 residues long. With 4 bases removed from V and 0 bases from J, the gap between germline ends came to 13 bases. CDR3 sequence (DNA): TGTGCCAGCAGCTACTTGCAGGGGAACTCCTACAATGAGCAGTTCTTC. It is translated as CASSYLQGNSYNEQFF.

The chain recombines TRBV2 with TRBJ2-2, with D perhaps assigned TRBD1 or TRBD2 (5 bases each). V gave up 7 bases and J gave up 3 bases, with 15 bases separating them. CDR1 and CDR2 (germline): SNHLY, FYNNEI. The CDR3 spans 15 residues. CDR3 residues: CASITQEDDTGELFF. DNA for the CDR3: TGTGCCAGCATAACACAGGAGGACGACACCGGGGAGCTGTTTTTT.

The sample holds many counts of this clonotype. The rearrangement uses TRBV5-1 and TRBJ1-1; D unresolved. The V end lost 4 bases, the J end lost 2 bases, and 9 bases lay between the germline ends. In germline, CDR1 is SGHRS, CDR2 YFSETQ. The CDR3 has 13 amino acids. The CDR3 DNA sequence: TGCGCCAGCAGCATACAGTACAACACTGAAGCTTTCTTT. Protein product: CASSIQYNTEAFF.

This clonotype was detected only a few times. This sequence joins TRBV19 and TRBJ1-1, with a possible D match to TRBD1 (5 bases). CDR3 length equals 15 residues. The germline gives CDR1 LNHDA, CDR2 SQIVND (reference sequence). V was shortened by 9 bases and J by 1 base, with 18 bases between the two germline ends. The CDR3: CASSIPGRRNTEAFF. The CDR3, as DNA: TGTGCCAGCTCAATACCGGGACGCAGGAACACTGAAGCTTTCTTT.

Regarding this clonotype: With a much larger clone just one base away, this may be a read error. This chain uses TRBV7-2 with TRBJ2-5; 7 bases match TRBD2. Germline CDR1 reads SGHTA; CDR2 reads FQGNSA. There are 14 residues in the CDR3. CDR3 amino acids: CASRSPGLKEAQYF. CDR3 bases: TGTGCCAGCAGATCGCCGGGACTAAAAGAGGCCCAGTACTTC.

Remarks on this clonotype: Relative to the germline gene, one junction end is altered; a read error may explain this. V is TRBV6-1 and J is TRBJ1-6; TRBD1 is a possible D gene (5 bases). Per the germline V gene, CDR1 is MNHNS and CDR2 is SASEGT. This CDR3 is 17 amino acids long. The chain's CDR3 is CASGERVWGVGNSPLHF. CDR3 nucleotides: TGTGCCAGCGGTGAACGAGTTTGGGGGGTCGGAAATTCACCCCTCCACTTT.

This clonotype is a singleton in its sample. The junction does not match germline at one end; this may be a read error. The gene calls are TRBV5-1 and TRBJ1-3; TRBD1 matches at 9 bases. CDR3 length: 16 residues. Germline V gene lookup returns CDR1 SGHRS and CDR2 YFSETQ. The CDR3 here is CASSIQQGASRNTIYF. The CDR3, as DNA: TGCGCCAGCAGCATACAACAGGGGGCCTCTCGAAACACCATATATTTT.

A word on this clonotype: A read error may be the cause here, since a much bigger clone is one base away. The chain employs TRBV5-1 and TRBJ2-5; possibly TRBD1 or TRBD2 for D (5 bases each). V lost 4 bases and J 2 bases, leaving 15 bases between the germline ends. The CDR3 covers 15 residues. Germline values: CDR1 SGHRS, CDR2 YFSETQ. CDR3: CASSLGTFSQETQYF. The CDR3 DNA reads TGCGCCAGCAGCCTCGGGACCTTCTCTCAAGAGACCCAGTACTTC. Using reference TRBV5-1 and TRBJ2-5 for the parts outside the CDR3, the full variable domain is KAGVTQTPRYLIKTRGQQVTLSCSPISGHRSVSWYQQTPGQGLQFLFEYFSETQRNKGNFPGRFSGRQFSNSRSEMNVSTLELGDSALYLCASSLGTFSQETQYFGPGTRLLVL.

V usage is TRBV7-2 and J usage is TRBJ1-1; no clear D. The CDR3 is made up of 14 amino acids. Deletions cut 2 bases from V and 1 base from J, with 8 bases between. Germline CDR1 reads SGHTA; CDR2 reads FQGNSA. In DNA form, the CDR3 reads TGTGCCAGCAGCTTAAATTCCCCGAACACTGAAGCTTTCTTT. This translates into CASSLNSPNTEAFF.

The chain combines TRBV19 with TRBJ2-3, with D possibly matching TRBD1 (5 bases). Trimming stripped 5 bases from V and 11 bases from J, with 17 bases between. The CDR3 sequence is 13 residues long. Germline V gene sequence: CDR1 LNHDA, CDR2 SQIVND (reference sequence). The CDR3 is CASSPQQGTGQYF. The CDR3 region has the DNA TGTGCCAGTAGTCCGCAGCAGGGCACCGGGCAGTATTTT.

This clonotype was detected only a few times. The chain employs TRBV3-1 and TRBJ1-2; D gene uncertain. V dropped 1 base and J dropped 5 bases, with 14 bases sitting between them. Per germline, CDR1 LGHDT and CDR2 YNNKEL (reference sequence). The CDR3 length is 15 residues. In DNA, the CDR3 is TGTGCCAGCAGCCAAGGGGGTCAGCCTCGGTATGGCTACACCTTC. Amino acids: CASSQGGQPRYGYTF.

The chain employs TRBV10-3 and TRBJ2-5, with 8 bases that match TRBD1. Trimming at V came to 3 bases and at J to 4 bases, leaving 4 bases not matched to a gene. CDR3 size: 14 residues. Germline V gives CDR1 ENHRY, CDR2 SYGVKD. The CDR3 nucleotides are TGTGCCATCAGTGAACGGACAGGGCTAGAGACCCAGTACTTC. Protein sequence: CAISERTGLETQYF.